The next 30 T cell receptor beta chains were all read from a single sample in a study of blood T cell repertoires in COVID-19. The repertoire was sequenced with immunoSEQ multiplex PCR; TCRdb's copy has only in-frame clones and lacks some. Altogether about 34,000 clones are present, 90% being singletons, with the ten largest covering under 25%. What was sequenced was peripheral blood. Source of these receptors: a man at least 80 years old with acute or convalescent COVID-19.

This chain links TRBV7-2 with TRBJ1-3; possibly TRBD1 for D (5 bases). The germline V and J ends were trimmed by 1 base and 2 bases, with 9 bases remaining between them. The CDR3 extends over 15 amino acids. Germline V gives CDR1 SGHTA, CDR2 FQGNSA. The CDR3 region is CASSLGRGTGNTIYF. For the CDR3, the DNA is TGTGCCAGCAGCTTAGGAAGGGGTACTGGAAACACCATATATTTT.

The chain carries TRBV19 and TRBJ1-2, with D maybe TRBD1 (5 bases). Trimming shortened V by 3 bases and J by 3 bases, and 11 bases separated the two germline ends. Germline loops: CDR1 LNHDA, CDR2 SQIVND (reference sequence). The CDR3 is made up of 14 amino acids. The CDR3 DNA reads as TGTGCCAGTAGTATCAATGGGGGGGACTATGGCTACACCTTC. Its translation is CASSINGGDYGYTF.

This rearrangement joins TRBV6-5 to TRBJ1-2; TRBD1 agrees at 7 bases. CDR3 length equals 13 residues. The junction had 3 bases not matched to a gene; V was cut back by 5 bases and J by 3 bases. Germline V gene lookup returns CDR1 MNHEY and CDR2 SVGAGI. Here the CDR3 reads CASSRDRDYGYTF. For the CDR3, the DNA is TGTGCCAGCAGTCGAGACAGGGACTATGGCTACACCTTC.

This chain connects TRBV10-2 to TRBJ1-3, with TRBD1 matching 7 bases. Germline lookup yields CDR1 WSHSY and CDR2 SAAADI. Trimming took 7 bases from V and 0 from J; bases not matched to a gene: 6. CDR3 size: 15 residues. CDR3 sequence reads: CASKTGIGSGNTIYF. The CDR3 coding sequence is TGCGCCAGCAAGACAGGGATCGGCTCTGGAAACACCATATATTTT.

This chain links TRBV24-1 with TRBJ1-2; TRBD1 aligns across 7 bases. Germline lookup yields CDR1 KGHDR and CDR2 SFDVKD. This CDR3 is 14 amino acids long. V lost 4 bases and J lost 7; bases outside the gene matches: 8. DNA of the CDR3: TGTGCCACCAGTGACACACAGGGGTTTATTGGCTACACCTTC. Protein product: CATSDTQGFIGYTF.

The chain joins TRBV4-1 to TRBJ2-3; perhaps TRBD1 as D (6 bases). In germline, CDR1 is MGHRA, CDR2 YSYEKL. The CDR3 length is 18 residues. V was pared by 4 bases and J by 0 bases, with 20 bases between. The CDR3 region is CASSPQGSIGGSTDTQYF. The CDR3 nucleotides read TGCGCCAGCAGCCCACAGGGATCAATTGGGGGCAGCACAGATACGCAGTATTTT.

The V and J genes are TRBV29-1 and TRBJ2-5; no reliable D call. Germline CDR1 SQVTM, CDR2 ANQGSEA. CDR3 length: 12 amino acids. V dropped 7 bases and J dropped 5 bases, with 14 bases sitting between them. The CDR3 nucleotides read TGCAGCGGGGCCCTTTCTGGGGAGACCCAGTACTTC. It translates to CSGALSGETQYF.

V is TRBV5-6 and J is TRBJ1-1, with D unresolved. This CDR3 comprises 13 residues. V was shortened by 6 bases and J by 0 bases, with 9 bases between the two germline ends. Germline values: CDR1 SGHDT, CDR2 YYEEEE. The CDR3 bases are TGTGCCAGCATTAGCACCTTGAACACTGAAGCTTTCTTT. It specifies CASISTLNTEAFF.

The chain employs TRBV5-4 and TRBJ1-3, with a possible D match to TRBD1 (6 bases). Trimming cost V 0 bases and J 0 bases, with 7 bases left between them. The CDR3 covers 15 residues. Germline CDR1 SGHNT, CDR2 YYREEE (reference sequence). CDR3 sequence reads: CASSLGTASGNTIYF. The CDR3 DNA sequence: TGTGCCAGCAGCTTGGGGACAGCCTCTGGAAACACCATATATTTT.

The rearrangement uses TRBV19 and TRBJ1-5; the match to TRBD1 covers 7 bases. The J segment lost 7 bases and the V segment lost 5 bases, leaving 8 bases of the junction unmatched. Germline V CDR1 and CDR2: LNHDA, SQIVND (reference sequence). The CDR3 extends over 14 amino acids. In DNA, the CDR3 is TGTGCCAGTAGTCCCCGGGACAGAGGACAGCCCCAGCATTTT. It yields the protein CASSPRDRGQPQHF.

The gene calls are TRBV28 and TRBJ2-5; D is perhaps TRBD2 (5 bases). Per the germline V gene, CDR1 is MDHEN and CDR2 is SYDVKM. CDR3 size: 16 residues. The ends were cut back, 8 bases at V and 0 bases at J, with 19 bases in the middle. The CDR3 sequence: CASARGGARNQETQYF. The CDR3 nucleotides read TGTGCCAGCGCCCGTGGAGGAGCGAGGAACCAAGAGACCCAGTACTTC.

V and J are TRBV5-1 and TRBJ2-7; D unresolved. Germline V gives CDR1 SGHRS, CDR2 YFSETQ. Trimming removed 0 bases at V and 2 bases at J, with 12 bases between. CDR3 length: 15 amino acids. The CDR3: CASSLALGKAYEQYF. The CDR3 DNA reads as TGCGCCAGCAGCTTGGCGTTGGGCAAAGCCTACGAGCAGTACTTC.

The chain is built from TRBV28 and TRBJ2-5; TRBD1 matches 9 bases. The CDR3 is 14 amino acids. J was trimmed by 5 bases and V by 5 bases; bases with no gene match: 6. The germline CDR1 and CDR2 sequences are MDHEN and SYDVKM. CDR3 loop: CASSPNRGLETQYF. The DNA of the CDR3 is TGTGCCAGCAGTCCTAACAGGGGGCTGGAGACCCAGTACTTC. The entire variable domain, with the rest obtained from reference TRBV28 and TRBJ2-5, is as follows: DVKVTQSSRYLVKRTGEKVFLECVQDMDHENMFWYRQDPGLGLRLIYFSYDVKMKEKGDIPEGYSVSREKKERFSLILESASTNQTSMYLCASSPNRGLETQYFGPGTRLLVL.

V usage is TRBV11-3 and J usage is TRBJ2-2, with a possible D match to TRBD1 (6 bases). V was clipped by 5 bases and J by 2 bases, with 12 bases between them. Germline V gives CDR1 SGHNT, CDR2 YENEEA. This CDR3 is built from 15 residues. CDR3 nucleotides: TGTGCCAGCAGCAGGACAGCCCTCAACACCGGGGAGCTGTTTTTT. It encodes CASSRTALNTGELFF.

This sequence joins TRBV7-2 and TRBJ1-2; D possibly corresponds to TRBD1 (6 bases). The CDR3 is 14 amino acids. Trimming cost V 5 bases and J 4 bases, with 14 bases left between them. Germline CDR1 reads SGHTA; CDR2 reads FQGNSA. The CDR3 protein is CASSQQGLGYGYTF. CDR3 sequence (DNA): TGTGCCAGCAGCCAACAGGGATTAGGCTATGGCTACACCTTC.

The chain uses TRBV19 and TRBJ1-6, with no clear D. Deletions cut 1 base from V and 5 bases from J, with 9 bases between. Germline lookup yields CDR1 LNHDA and CDR2 SQIVND (reference sequence). CDR3 size: 15 residues. The CDR3 DNA sequence: TGTGCCAGTAGTATAGGTCAGGTGGATAATTCACCCCTCCACTTT. This encodes CASSIGQVDNSPLHF.

This chain joins TRBV24-1 and TRBJ1-5; D is uncertain. Looked up from germline, CDR1 is KGHDR and CDR2 is SFDVKD. The V end lost 0 bases, the J end lost 0 bases, and 8 bases lay between the germline ends. The CDR3 contains 16 residues. In DNA form, the CDR3 reads TGTGCCACCAGTGATTTGTGGAGGGATAGCAATCAGCCCCAGCATTTT. Translated, it gives CATSDLWRDSNQPQHF.

The chain joins TRBV5-5 to TRBJ2-7, with TRBD1 as a possible D gene (6 bases). The germline V gene encodes CDR1 SGHKS and CDR2 YYEKEE (reference sequence). V was pared by 4 bases and J by 6 bases, with 23 bases between. The CDR3 runs to 16 residues. The CDR3 protein is CASSADRDTAVGEQYF. For the CDR3, the DNA is TGTGCCAGCAGCGCCGATCGGGACACCGCTGTGGGCGAGCAGTACTTC.

This rearrangement joins TRBV6-1 to TRBJ1-2, with D possibly TRBD1 on 5 matching bases. Trimming stripped 2 bases from V and 7 bases from J, with 8 bases between. This CDR3 is built from 12 residues. Germline CDR1 and CDR2: MNHNS and SASEGT. This CDR3 is CASSEQGTGYTF. CDR3 in DNA: TGTGCCAGCAGTGAACAGGGAACTGGCTACACCTTC.

The rearrangement links TRBV10-2 to TRBJ2-2; 11 bases map to TRBD1. CDR1 is WSHSY, CDR2 SAAADI, per germline. J lost 4 bases, V lost 4 bases, and 5 bases had no gene match. The CDR3 length is 16 residues. CDR3 nucleotides: TGCGCCAGCAGTGCTAGGGACAGGGGGGGCACCGGGGAGCTGTTTTTT. Translated, it gives CASSARDRGGTGELFF.

This clone was picked up a small number of times. This chain links TRBV5-1 with TRBJ1-2; maybe TRBD1 (5 bases). From germline, CDR1 is SGHRS and CDR2 YFSETQ. Trimming shortened V by 0 bases and J by 2 bases, and 8 bases separated the two germline ends. The CDR3 runs 14 residues. As DNA, the CDR3 is TGCGCCAGCAGCTTGGCGGGGGTGAACTATGGCTACACCTTC. This sequence encodes CASSLAGVNYGYTF.

V and J are TRBV7-2 and TRBJ1-6, with 8 bases aligning to TRBD1. Trimming removed 2 bases from V and 6 bases from J; junction bases left unmatched: 9. This CDR3 has 17 amino acids. Germline CDR1 SGHTA, CDR2 FQGNSA. CDR3 bases: TGTGCCAGCAGCTTATCATACACAGGGGGGAGTAATTCACCCCTCCACTTT. This gives the protein CASSLSYTGGSNSPLHF.

The gene calls are TRBV11-2 and TRBJ1-4; the D is unclear. Germline CDR1 and CDR2: SGHAT and FQNNGV. This CDR3 is built from 14 residues. V was trimmed by 3 bases and J by 5 bases, leaving 10 bases between them. This chain's CDR3 is CASSFGRLNEKLFF. For the CDR3, the DNA is TGTGCCAGCAGCTTTGGCAGGCTAAATGAAAAACTGTTTTTT.

The V and J genes are TRBV11-2 and TRBJ2-1; D possibly corresponds to TRBD2 (6 bases). The germline gives CDR1 SGHAT, CDR2 FQNNGV. This CDR3 contains 15 residues. Deletions cut 4 bases from V and 2 bases from J, with 12 bases between. The DNA for the CDR3 is TGTGCCAGCAGCTCTTCGGGGGTTGCCTACAATGAGCAGTTCTTC. Translation: CASSSSGVAYNEQFF.

This sequence joins TRBV6-1 and TRBJ1-2; D is ambiguous. V was shortened by 0 bases and J by 3 bases, with 8 bases between the two germline ends. This CDR3 has 14 amino acids. Germline V gene sequence: CDR1 MNHNS, CDR2 SASEGT. CDR3 loop: CASSEAGGYYGYTF. CDR3 bases: TGTGCCAGCAGTGAAGCGGGAGGGTACTATGGCTACACCTTC.

This chain connects TRBV7-8 to TRBJ2-7, with a weak D call TRBD2 (6 bases). Germline V gene sequence: CDR1 SGHVS, CDR2 FQNEAQ. This CDR3 has 15 amino acids. Trimming cost V 3 bases and J 0 bases, with 12 bases left between them. Here the CDR3 DNA reads TGTGCCAGCAGCTTCCCCGGGACTTTCTCCTACGAGCAGTACTTC. Protein product: CASSFPGTFSYEQYF.

This clone was detected once. The chain couples TRBV15 to TRBJ2-7; a weak D match, TRBD2 (7 bases). Germline V gene data show CDR1 as LNHNV and CDR2 as YYDKDF (reference sequence). This CDR3 comprises 15 residues. The V and J ends lost 0 bases and 2 bases respectively, with 11 bases between them. The CDR3 region is CATSRDPGGPYEQYF. For the CDR3, the DNA is TGTGCCACCAGCAGAGATCCGGGGGGCCCCTACGAGCAGTACTTC.

The V call is TRBV2, the J call TRBJ1-3; D remains unclear. V lost 4 bases to trimming and J lost 0 bases, with 10 bases between them. The germline CDR1 and CDR2 sequences are SNHLY and FYNNEI. The CDR3 contains 15 residues. In DNA, the CDR3 is TGTGCCAGCAGTGGGGCAGGCCCCTCTGGAAACACCATATATTTT. Translation: CASSGAGPSGNTIYF.

This chain links TRBV2 with TRBJ2-5; 9 positions match TRBD1. The CDR3 sequence is 16 residues long. Germline-derived CDR1 and CDR2 are SNHLY and FYNNEI. Trimming cost V 3 bases and J 1 base; bases outside gene matches: 6. This CDR3 reads CASSEGGQGGQETQYF. As DNA, the CDR3 is TGTGCCAGCAGTGAGGGGGGACAGGGTGGCCAAGAGACCCAGTACTTC.

This chain uses TRBV9 with TRBJ2-3; the match to TRBD2 covers 10 bases. Per the germline V gene, CDR1 is SGDLS and CDR2 is YYNGEE. Losses at the gene ends were 1 base for V and 4 bases for J; bases not matched to a gene: 6. The CDR3 covers 16 residues. CDR3 DNA sequence: TGTGCCAGCAGCGTATTAAGCGGGGGGGCCCCAGATACGCAGTATTTT. It is translated as CASSVLSGGAPDTQYF.